These 21 T cell receptor beta chains came from one sample sequenced in a study of cytomegalovirus exposure and HLA in healthy donors. PCR involved 60 Vbeta and 13 Jbeta primers. Sequencing was performed with immunoSEQ multiplex PCR; in TCRdb, only in-frame clones are kept and a portion is missing. The repertoire includes tens of thousands of clones, about four fifths of them detected once, and about 3.3% sits in the top ten. The specimen sequenced was PBMCs. The source is a woman between 35 and 50 years old in good health and CMV-seronegative.

DNA of the CDR3: TGTGCCAGCAGCGCTGGACTAGCGGGAGGACTAAGCACAGATACGCAGTATTTT. Translating it yields CASSAGLAGGLSTDTQYF. V gene TRBV9 combines with J gene TRBJ2-3; 14 bases align to TRBD2. Germline V CDR1 and CDR2: SGDLS, YYNGEE. The junction had 6 bases not matched to a gene; V was cut back by 3 bases and J by 0 bases. This CDR3 region has 18 residues.

The V and J genes are TRBV5-1 and TRBJ1-5; D is possibly TRBD1 (5 bases). Trimming pared 2 bases from V and 0 bases from J, leaving 9 bases between. Germline V gene lookup returns CDR1 SGHRS and CDR2 YFSETQ. The CDR3 runs 15 residues. CDR3 DNA sequence: TGCGCCAGCAGCTTAGACAGTTATAGCAATCAGCCCCAGCATTTT. It encodes CASSLDSYSNQPQHF. The entire variable domain, with the rest obtained from reference TRBV5-1 and TRBJ1-5, is as follows: KAGVTQTPRYLIKTRGQQVTLSCSPISGHRSVSWYQQTPGQGLQFLFEYFSETQRNKGNFPGRFSGRQFSNSRSEMNVSTLELGDSALYLCASSLDSYSNQPQHFGDGTRLSIL.

This rearrangement joins TRBV19 to TRBJ2-5, with D perhaps TRBD2 (6 bases). The J call may not be correct, given that the DNA end is closer to TRBJ2-7. Germline V gives CDR1 LNHDA, CDR2 SQIVND (reference sequence). The CDR3 has 10 amino acids. The CDR3: CASGTREQYF. CDR3 DNA sequence: TGTGCCAGCGGGACTCGCGAGCAGTACTTC.

The chain carries TRBV6-5 and TRBJ2-7, with a tentative D call TRBD1 (6 bases). V lost 0 bases, J lost 3 bases, and 12 bases lay in between. The CDR3 has 15 amino acids. Germline CDR1 is MNHEY and CDR2 is SVGAGI. The CDR3 DNA sequence: TGTGCCAGCAGTTACTCAGAGGGGGTGAGCTACGAGCAGTACTTC. Translating gives CASSYSEGVSYEQYF.

The chain uses TRBV10-3 and TRBJ1-2; 9 nucleotides line up with TRBD1. Germline V lookup: CDR1 ENHRY, CDR2 SYGVKD. CDR3 size: 15 residues. After removal of 0 bases from V and 6 bases from J, the junction contained 5 bases not matched to a gene. The CDR3 bases are TGTGCCATCAGTGAGTCGAGACAGGGGGTAGATGGCTACACCTTC. This codes for CAISESRQGVDGYTF.

The rearrangement uses TRBV5-6 and TRBJ2-3; the D gene is possibly TRBD2 (5 bases). CDR3 length equals 15 residues. V was cut by 0 bases and J by 2 bases, with 10 bases left in between. Germline V lookup: CDR1 SGHDT, CDR2 YYEEEE. This CDR3 is CASSLDRLATDTQYF. The CDR3 DNA is TGTGCCAGCAGCTTGGATCGGCTAGCCACAGATACGCAGTATTTT.

The chain couples TRBV7-3 to TRBJ2-1; TRBD2 matches at 13 bases. CDR1 is SGHTA, CDR2 FQGTGA, per germline. The V segment lost 5 bases and the J segment 7 bases; nucleotides outside the gene matches: 8. This CDR3 spans 16 amino acids. CDR3 amino acids: CASSPRTSGSRNEQFF. The DNA for the CDR3 is TGTGCCAGCAGCCCTCGGACTAGCGGGAGTAGAAATGAGCAGTTCTTC. Drawing the rest from reference TRBV7-3 and TRBJ2-1, the complete variable domain is GAGVSQTPSNKVTEKGKYVELRCDPISGHTALYWYRQSLGQGPEFLIYFQGTGAADDSGLPNDRFFAVRPEGSVSTLKIQRTERGDSAVYLCASSPRTSGSRNEQFFGPGTRLTVL.

The chain is built from TRBV5-1 and TRBJ2-3; 8 positions agree with TRBD1. V gave up 0 bases and J gave up 4 bases; unmatched junction bases: 4. CDR1 SGHRS and CDR2 YFSETQ come from the germline V gene. CDR3 length: 15 amino acids. For the CDR3, the DNA is TGCGCCAGCAGCTTGGAGGGACAGGTTCCAGATACGCAGTATTTT. The encoded protein is CASSLEGQVPDTQYF.

V and J are TRBV27 and TRBJ1-1; 8 nucleotides align to TRBD1. J gave up 4 bases and V 3 bases, and 7 bases lay outside the gene matches. This CDR3 contains 15 residues. The germline V gene encodes CDR1 MNHEY and CDR2 SMNVEV (reference sequence). For the CDR3, the DNA is TGTGCCAGCAGTTTCCCAGGACAGGGAGTCACTGAAGCTTTCTTT. It yields the protein CASSFPGQGVTEAFF.

J is TRBJ1-2 and V is TRBV28; TRBD1 agrees at 8 bases. The CDR3 loop spans 13 amino acids. The J segment lost 0 bases and the V segment lost 8 bases, leaving 2 bases of the junction unmatched. Germline CDR1 is MDHEN and CDR2 is SYDVKM. This CDR3 reads CASATGANYGYTF. CDR3 nucleotide sequence: TGTGCCAGCGCGACAGGGGCTAACTATGGCTACACCTTC.

The gene calls are TRBV27 and TRBJ1-6, with D possibly TRBD1 on 5 matching bases. The V gene's germline CDR1 is MNHEY and CDR2 SMNVEV (reference sequence). V lost 0 bases, J lost 9 bases, and 18 bases lay in between. This CDR3 contains 17 residues. CDR3 loop: CASSLSSPRVKGSPLHF. CDR3 DNA sequence: TGTGCCAGCAGTTTATCCTCTCCCAGGGTCAAGGGTTCACCCCTCCACTTT.

This chain joins TRBV27 and TRBJ2-3; TRBD2 matches at 11 bases. There are 16 residues in the CDR3. V was pared by 5 bases and J by 13 bases, with 17 bases of the junction left unmatched. Germline V CDR1 and CDR2: MNHEY, SMNVEV (reference sequence). Here the CDR3 reads CASSPGRGTSGPQEYF. CDR3 DNA sequence: TGTGCCAGCAGTCCGGGGAGGGGGACTAGCGGCCCACAGGAGTATTTT.

The gene calls are TRBV27 and TRBJ1-5; 7 bases fit TRBD1. There are 15 residues in the CDR3. The germline gives CDR1 MNHEY, CDR2 SMNVEV (reference sequence). J lost 0 bases, V lost 4 bases, and 3 bases had no gene match. CDR3: CASSSRQGSNQPQHF. CDR3 nucleotides: TGTGCCAGCAGTTCGAGACAGGGTAGCAATCAGCCCCAGCATTTT.

This clone has only a few counts. The rearrangement uses TRBV6-6 and TRBJ2-7; 7 bases agree with TRBD1. Trimming at V came to 6 bases and at J to 3 bases, leaving 8 bases not matched to a gene. From germline, CDR1 is MNHNY and CDR2 SVGAGI (reference sequence). CDR3 length equals 14 residues. DNA of the CDR3: TGTGCCAGCAGGGGACAGCTGATGATCTACGAGCAGTACTTC. It encodes CASRGQLMIYEQYF.

The rearrangement uses TRBV4-3 and TRBJ1-3, with 7 bases identical to TRBD1. CDR3 length: 17 amino acids. The germline CDR1 and CDR2 sequences are LGHNA and YSLEER. With V trimmed by 0 bases and J by 3 bases, 8 bases remained unmatched. Written as DNA, the CDR3 is TGCGCCAGCAGCCAAGAAGCTCGCACAGGGGTTGGAAACACCATATATTTT. Its translation: CASSQEARTGVGNTIYF.

In the case of this clone: Its ends do not fully match the called genes, so a read error is possible. The CDR3: CASSSPGLEETQYF. In DNA, the CDR3 is TGTGCTAGCAGCTCCCCAGGGTTAGAAGAGACCCAGTACTTC. The chain uses TRBV7-7 and TRBJ2-5; D perhaps matches TRBD1 (5 bases). The germline V gene has CDR1 SSHAT and CDR2 FNYEAQ (reference sequence). The length of the CDR3 is 14 residues.

This clone was recorded once. For the CDR3, the DNA is TGTGCCAGTAGTCCCCGGACTAGCGGGAGGGAAGACTACGAGCAGTACTTC. Translated, it gives CASSPRTSGREDYEQYF. V and J are TRBV19 and TRBJ2-7, with 15 bases fitting TRBD2. The CDR3 has 17 residues. Trimming took 5 bases from V and 3 from J; bases not matched to a gene: 8. From germline, CDR1 is LNHDA and CDR2 SQIVND (reference sequence).

The chain is built from TRBV7-2 and TRBJ2-7, with TRBD2 matching 9 bases. V was clipped by 1 base and J by 2 bases; unmatched bases: 3. This CDR3 region has 15 residues. CDR1 is SGHTA, CDR2 FQGNSA, per germline. The chain's CDR3 is CASSLVRGRAYEQYF. DNA for the CDR3: TGTGCCAGCAGCTTAGTTCGCGGGAGGGCCTACGAGCAGTACTTC.

This clone was observed a handful of times. This chain links TRBV7-8 with TRBJ2-1; no clear D gene. CDR1 and CDR2 (germline): SGHVS, FQNEAQ. V was trimmed by 5 bases and J by 8 bases, leaving 16 bases between them. This CDR3 region has 14 residues. This CDR3 reads CASSPMSWADEQFF. Written as DNA, the CDR3 is TGTGCCAGCAGCCCCATGAGTTGGGCCGATGAGCAGTTCTTC.

There are a few counts of this clone. The chain joins TRBV5-1 to TRBJ1-3, with D perhaps matching TRBD1 (6 bases). Trimming cost V 3 bases and J 0 bases, with 16 bases left between them. The CDR3 extends over 17 amino acids. Germline CDR1 and CDR2: SGHRS and YFSETQ. For the CDR3, the DNA is TGCGCCAGCAGCTCCGGATGGACAGCCAGCTCTGGAAACACCATATATTTT. This codes for CASSSGWTASSGNTIYF. The whole variable domain, remainder taken from reference TRBV5-1 and TRBJ1-3, is KAGVTQTPRYLIKTRGQQVTLSCSPISGHRSVSWYQQTPGQGLQFLFEYFSETQRNKGNFPGRFSGRQFSNSRSEMNVSTLELGDSALYLCASSSGWTASSGNTIYFGEGSWLTVV.

The chain has TRBV29-1 and TRBJ2-5, with 14 bases aligning to TRBD2. Germline V CDR1 and CDR2: SQVTM, ANQGSEA. Losses at the gene ends were 8 bases for V and 5 bases for J; bases not matched to a gene: 10. The CDR3 loop spans 15 amino acids. CDR3 sequence (DNA): TGCAGCTCAAAGGGACTAGCGGGAGTCGGGGAGACCCAGTACTTC. It codes for CSSKGLAGVGETQYF.